Below, 28 T cell receptor beta chains from the same sample are listed, as sequenced in a study of shared clonotypes between healthy human individuals. The method was immunoSEQ multiplex PCR; TCRdb's version includes in-frame clones alone and lacks a portion of them. The table shows about 990,000 clones, with around three quarters occurring only once. Sequenced input: memory CD4+ T cells from PBMCs. Subset: CD45RA-negative fraction. These receptors originate from a man younger than 35 in good health. Some clones in this sample may be carry-over from other donors' samples.

This chain links TRBV29-1 with TRBJ2-5; D gene uncertain. There are 13 residues in the CDR3. Per germline, CDR1 SQVTM and CDR2 ANQGSEA. Trimming removed 4 bases from V and 2 bases from J, with 11 bases in between. CDR3 nucleotides: TGCAGCGTTGCACGCAGGCATCAAGAGACCCAGTACTTC. Translated, it gives CSVARRHQETQYF.

This clone was detected only a few times. V gene TRBV18 combines with J gene TRBJ1-2; D is unresolved. Germline V gene data show CDR1 as KGHSH and CDR2 as LQKENI. CDR3 length equals 13 residues. V was trimmed by 3 bases and J by 6 bases, leaving 11 bases between them. CDR3 nucleotide sequence: TGTGCCAGCTCACCGGACGCTCGGGATGGCTACACCTTC. Residues: CASSPDARDGYTF.

This clone was observed a handful of times. J is TRBJ1-4 and V is TRBV27, with 7 positions matching TRBD1. This CDR3 has 14 residues. The germline V gene encodes CDR1 MNHEY and CDR2 SMNVEV (reference sequence). Trimming took 6 bases from V and 7 from J; bases not matched to a gene: 8. The CDR3 DNA sequence: TGTGCCAGCAGAGTAGACAGGGTACCTGAAAAACTGTTTTTT. It specifies CASRVDRVPEKLFF.

The rearrangement joins TRBV28 to TRBJ1-2; no reliable D call. The ends were cut back, 7 bases at V and 8 bases at J, with 14 bases in the middle. The V gene's germline CDR1 is MDHEN and CDR2 SYDVKM. This CDR3 is 12 amino acids long. The CDR3 spells CASTIPFGGYTF. In nucleotides, the CDR3 is TGTGCCAGCACCATCCCGTTCGGAGGCTACACCTTC.

This clone was seen a handful of times. This sequence joins TRBV15 and TRBJ1-1; D is ambiguous. Germline V gene sequence: CDR1 LNHNV, CDR2 YYDKDF (reference sequence). V was shortened by 1 base and J by 1 base, with 7 bases between the two germline ends. The CDR3 sequence is 14 residues long. Here the CDR3 reads CATSRVSPNTEAFF. CDR3 DNA sequence: TGTGCCACCAGCAGAGTAAGCCCGAACACTGAAGCTTTCTTT.

This clone was seen at least ten times. The V and J genes are TRBV4-3 and TRBJ2-3; D possibly corresponds to TRBD2 (5 bases). The V gene lost 0 bases and the J gene lost 5 bases, with 9 bases spanning the gap. This CDR3 comprises 14 residues. Looked up from germline, CDR1 is LGHNA and CDR2 is YSLEER. This CDR3 reads CASSQEGRRDTQYF. The CDR3 nucleotides read TGCGCCAGCAGCCAAGAAGGGAGAAGAGATACGCAGTATTTT.

The V call is TRBV30, the J call TRBJ2-7; TRBD2 aligns across 11 bases. This CDR3 is built from 14 residues. The germline V gene has CDR1 GTSNPN and CDR2 SVGIG (reference sequence). V lost 5 bases to trimming and J lost 6 bases; unmatched junction nucleotides: 9. CDR3 nucleotide sequence: TGTGCCTGGGGTAGGGGTAGCGGGAGGGCCGAGCAGTACTTC. It specifies CAWGRGSGRAEQYF.

This chain links TRBV18 with TRBJ2-7, with D perhaps matching TRBD1 (5 bases). CDR1 is KGHSH and CDR2 is LQKENI in the germline V gene. The length of the CDR3 is 16 residues. Trimming left V 3 bases short and J 0 bases short, with 15 bases between. This CDR3 is CASSPSGGAFSYEQYF. The CDR3 DNA is TGTGCCAGCTCACCCTCGGGTGGGGCCTTCTCCTACGAGCAGTACTTC.

V usage is TRBV4-1 and J usage is TRBJ2-3; TRBD1 aligns across 7 bases. The CDR3 has 16 residues. Germline assignment: CDR1 MGHRA and CDR2 YSYEKL. J lost 2 bases, V lost 1 base, and 6 bases had no gene match. The CDR3 DNA follows: TGCGCCAGCAGCCAAGTTCCGGGACAGTCCACAGATACGCAGTATTTT. This translates into CASSQVPGQSTDTQYF.

The chain joins TRBV6-5 to TRBJ2-7; possibly TRBD1 or TRBD2 for D (5 bases each). The V gene's germline CDR1 is MNHEY and CDR2 SVGAGI. V was trimmed by 6 bases and J by 7 bases, leaving 13 bases between them. This CDR3 has 12 amino acids. CDR3 loop: CASSRDAREQYF. DNA of the CDR3: TGTGCCAGCAGCCGGGACGCCCGGGAGCAGTACTTC.

The chain couples TRBV2 to TRBJ1-3; D possibly corresponds to TRBD1 (6 bases). The germline gives CDR1 SNHLY, CDR2 FYNNEI. This CDR3 is built from 16 residues. The V and J ends lost 7 bases and 0 bases respectively, with 16 bases between them. In nucleotides, the CDR3 is TGTGCCAGCATTTATCACAGGGAGGTCTCTGGAAACACCATATATTTT. Translating it yields CASIYHREVSGNTIYF. The variable domain in full, completed from reference TRBV2 and TRBJ1-3, reads EPEVTQTPSHQVTQMGQEVILRCVPISNHLYFYWYRQILGQKVEFLVSFYNNEISEKSEIFDDQFSVERPDGSNFTLKIRSTKLEDSAMYFCASIYHREVSGNTIYFGEGSWLTVV.

This clone was observed a few times. Just one base apart from a much larger clone, this may be a read error. Other DNA sequences in this sample translate to the same CDR3. V usage is TRBV5-6 and J usage is TRBJ1-2, with D perhaps TRBD1 (5 bases). The CDR3 runs to 12 residues. Germline loops: CDR1 SGHDT, CDR2 YYEEEE. Trimming removed 1 base from V and 4 bases from J, with 5 bases in between. CDR3: CASSLQGYGYTF. In nucleotides, the CDR3 is TGTGCCAGCAGCTTGCAGGGCTATGGCTACACCTTC.

The chain uses TRBV28 and TRBJ1-5, with D uncertain. V lost 6 bases and J lost 4, with 13 bases in between. The CDR3 is made up of 14 amino acids. Germline loops: CDR1 MDHEN, CDR2 SYDVKM. The CDR3 DNA is TGTGCCAGCAGCATACGTACGATTAATCAGCCCCAGCATTTT. This translates into CASSIRTINQPQHF.

This clone was recorded a few times. The rearrangement uses TRBV6-6 and TRBJ2-2; the D is unclear. V was trimmed by 3 bases and J by 0 bases, leaving 11 bases between them. The germline gives CDR1 MNHNY, CDR2 SVGAGI (reference sequence). The CDR3 is 16 residues long. CDR3 amino acids: CASSYGQFANTGELFF. DNA of the CDR3: TGTGCCAGCAGTTATGGGCAGTTCGCGAACACCGGGGAGCTGTTTTTT.

The chain recombines TRBV28 with TRBJ2-7, with 9 bases aligning to TRBD2. Germline V gene data show CDR1 as MDHEN and CDR2 as SYDVKM. The length of the CDR3 is 16 residues. J gave up 5 bases and V 1 base, and 9 bases lay outside the gene matches. This CDR3 reads CASSLFRLLAGNEQYF. CDR3 sequence (DNA): TGTGCCAGCAGTTTATTTCGTCTGCTAGCGGGAAACGAGCAGTACTTC. The entire variable domain, with the rest obtained from reference TRBV28 and TRBJ2-7, is as follows: DVKVTQSSRYLVKRTGEKVFLECVQDMDHENMFWYRQDPGLGLRLIYFSYDVKMKEKGDIPEGYSVSREKKERFSLILESASTNQTSMYLCASSLFRLLAGNEQYFGPGTRLTVT.

J is TRBJ2-2 and V is TRBV2; a weak D match, TRBD1 (8 bases). The CDR3 length is 15 residues. CDR1 is SNHLY and CDR2 is FYNNEI in the germline V gene. V shed 7 bases and J shed 4 bases, with 16 bases lying between them. As DNA, the CDR3 is TGTGCCAGCACCTTGACAGGGGAGGGCACCGGGGAGCTGTTTTTT. This translates into CASTLTGEGTGELFF.

The CDR3 region is CASSSGTRLYEQYF. The CDR3 DNA follows: TGTGCCAGCAGCTCCGGGACACGGCTCTACGAGCAGTACTTC. V and J are TRBV5-5 and TRBJ2-7, with D maybe TRBD1 (6 bases). Trimming took off 3 bases at V and 3 bases at J, with 13 bases between the two ends. The CDR3 loop spans 14 amino acids. Per the germline V gene, CDR1 is SGHKS and CDR2 is YYEKEE (reference sequence).

The rearrangement joins TRBV15 to TRBJ1-5; D call uncertain. Germline CDR1 LNHNV, CDR2 YYDKDF (reference sequence). The V gene lost 5 bases and the J gene lost 7 bases, with 15 bases spanning the gap. The CDR3 totals 14 residues. For the CDR3, the DNA is TGTGCCACCAGCCGCTTTTCGACTAACCAGCCCCAGCATTTT. Translation: CATSRFSTNQPQHF.

The V and J genes are TRBV19 and TRBJ1-5; 11 bases line up with TRBD1. Trimming took 3 bases from V and 6 from J; bases not matched to a gene: 7. The CDR3 is made up of 16 amino acids. CDR1 and CDR2 (germline): LNHDA, SQIVND (reference sequence). CDR3 residues: CASSIERGTGGQPQHF. The CDR3 DNA reads as TGTGCCAGTAGTATTGAGAGGGGGACAGGGGGTCAGCCCCAGCATTTT.

This clone appeared a few times. CDR3 bases: TGTGCCAGCAGTTTAATCCGGGACACTAATGAAAAACTGTTTTTT. Protein: CASSLIRDTNEKLFF. The chain has TRBV28 and TRBJ1-4; TRBD1 is a possible D gene (5 bases). The CDR3 totals 15 residues. Per germline, CDR1 MDHEN and CDR2 SYDVKM. The V and J ends lost 2 bases and 2 bases respectively, with 9 bases between them. Drawing the rest from reference TRBV28 and TRBJ1-4, the complete variable domain is DVKVTQSSRYLVKRTGEKVFLECVQDMDHENMFWYRQDPGLGLRLIYFSYDVKMKEKGDIPEGYSVSREKKERFSLILESASTNQTSMYLCASSLIRDTNEKLFFGSGTQLSVL.

Of note for this clone: Other DNA variants within this sample encode the same CDR3. The V and J genes are TRBV5-1 and TRBJ2-5, with TRBD2 matching over 8 bases. With 0 bases clipped from V and 1 base from J, the junction kept 2 bases outside the gene matches. CDR1 and CDR2 from the germline V gene are SGHRS and YFSETQ. The CDR3 totals 15 residues. The CDR3 sequence: CASSLAGTSQETQYF. The CDR3, as DNA: TGCGCCAGCAGCTTGGCTGGGACTAGCCAAGAGACCCAGTACTTC.

This clone was seen more than once but under ten times. The same CDR3 arises from other DNA sequences in this sample as well. The V and J genes are TRBV18 and TRBJ2-7; D uncertain. The germline V gene encodes CDR1 KGHSH and CDR2 LQKENI. V lost 2 bases to trimming and J lost 4 bases, with 9 bases between them. CDR3 size: 13 residues. CDR3: CASSPGTEYEQYF. The CDR3 region has the DNA TGTGCCAGCTCACCAGGTACAGAGTACGAGCAGTACTTC.

A single count supports this clone. The rearrangement joins TRBV7-6 to TRBJ2-5; the D gene is possibly TRBD2 (6 bases). Trimming took 0 bases from V and 4 from J, leaving 9 bases between them. Germline loops: CDR1 SGHVS, CDR2 FNYEAQ. This CDR3 has 14 amino acids. CDR3 residues: CASSLAGTSETQYF. CDR3 bases: TGTGCCAGCAGCTTAGCCGGGACTTCAGAGACCCAGTACTTC.

The table lists this clone with a count of one. V and J are TRBV27 and TRBJ1-2; TRBD1 is a possible D gene (6 bases). CDR1 MNHEY and CDR2 SMNVEV come from the germline V gene (reference sequence). The CDR3 has 17 residues. V was clipped by 5 bases and J by 4 bases, with 23 bases between them. CDR3 in amino acids: CASSPRTTGKLTYGYTF. CDR3 nucleotides: TGTGCCAGCAGTCCTCGAACTACAGGGAAATTAACCTATGGCTACACCTTC.

There are a few counts of this clone. V gene TRBV6-6 combines with J gene TRBJ2-7; no definite D call. V lost 8 bases, J lost 0 bases, and 11 bases lay in between. In germline, CDR1 is MNHNY, CDR2 SVGAGI (reference sequence). CDR3 size: 13 residues. CDR3 DNA: TGTGCCAGCTCTATCTTAAGCTCCTACGAGCAGTACTTC. Protein product: CASSILSSYEQYF.

This clone has more than one count but fewer than ten. This chain uses TRBV4-2 with TRBJ1-2; D unresolved. The CDR3 has 16 amino acids. The germline V gene has CDR1 LGHNA and CDR2 YNFKEQ. V was pared by 0 bases and J by 1 base, with 12 bases between. In DNA form, the CDR3 reads TGTGCCAGCAGCCAAGATGGAACCTCCCTTAACTATGGCTACACCTTC. It translates to CASSQDGTSLNYGYTF.

The genes are TRBV28 and TRBJ1-3; D perhaps matches TRBD1 (6 bases). Per germline, CDR1 MDHEN and CDR2 SYDVKM. The CDR3 contains 19 residues. Trimming stripped 3 bases from V and 0 bases from J, with 21 bases between. The CDR3 nucleotides are TGTGCCAGCAGTTTCGCAGGGGTTGGGTCCCATGTCTCTGGAAACACCATATATTTT. The encoded protein is CASSFAGVGSHVSGNTIYF.

This clone has only a few counts. The chain uses TRBV30 and TRBJ1-5; D is undetermined. Deletions cut 3 bases from V and 3 bases from J, with 9 bases between. Germline V gene data show CDR1 as GTSNPN and CDR2 as SVGIG (reference sequence). The CDR3 consists of 13 residues. DNA of the CDR3: TGTGCCTGGAGAGGGCAGACCAATCAGCCCCAGCATTTT. Its translation: CAWRGQTNQPQHF.